These T cell receptor beta chains were read from a single sample in a study of shared clonotypes between healthy human individuals. The method was immunoSEQ multiplex PCR; TCRdb's version includes in-frame clones alone and lacks a portion of them. The repertoire holds a few hundred thousand clones, with more than 70% as singletons. The material sequenced was PBMCs. These receptors were collected from a woman aged 40 to 50 in good health. Some clones in this sample may be carry-over from other donors' samples. Both conserved end residues are part of each CDR3. A D gene is named only where the DNA matches it firmly. Part of the rows lack a size; the others show once, few, many or a class for expanded clones.

>.|.|TRBV14|TRBJ2-7
TGTGCCAGCAGCCAAGATGTGATGCAGCCCTACGAGCAGTACTTC
CASSQDVMQPYEQYF
>many|TRBD2|TRBV9|TRBJ2-1
TGTGCCAGCAGCGGCCCACGGGGCGGGAGGGCGTACAATGAGCAGTTCTTC
CASSGPRGGRAYNEQFF
>many|TRBD2|TRBV27|TRBJ2-5
TGTGCCAGCAGTTCCAAGGGACTAGTCTTTGAGACCCAGTACTTC
CASSSKGLVFETQYF
>few|.|TRBV30|TRBJ2-1
TGTGCCTGGAACGGAAGAGCGATTAGCTCCTACAATGAGCAGTTCTTC
CAWNGRAISSYNEQFF
>.|.|TRBV6-6|TRBJ1-5
TGTGCCAGCAGTTACGTCGAACAGCCCCAGCATTTT
CASSYVEQPQHF
>.|.|TRBV14|TRBJ1-1
TGTGCCAGCAGCGCTACTACGGGGTACACTGAAGCTTTCTTT
CASSATTGYTEAFF
>once|TRBD1|TRBV2|TRBJ2-5
TGTGCCAGCAGTAAGGGGACAGTCCAAGAGACCCAGTACTTC
CASSKGTVQETQYF
>.|.|TRBV28|TRBJ2-1
TGTGCCAGCAGTTTTAGGGGCCTCTCCTACAATGAGCAGTTCTTC
CASSFRGLSYNEQFF
>.|TRBD1|TRBV28|TRBJ1-5
TGTGCCAGCAGTTTTGGAGGGGGCGGTCAGCCCCAGCATTTT
CASSFGGGGQPQHF
>.|TRBD1|TRBV28|TRBJ2-4
TGTGCCAGCAGTCCAGGGGGCGTCAAAAACATTCAGTACTTC
CASSPGGVKNIQYF
>.|TRBD1|TRBV27|TRBJ2-3
TGTGCCACCCAAGGACAGGGTTTACGGTGGGATACGCAGTATTTT
CATQGQGLRWDTQYF
>many|.|TRBV2|TRBJ2-5
TGTGCCAGCAGTGAAGAGGAGACCCAGTACTTC
CASSEEETQYF
>.|.|TRBV7-9|TRBJ2-1
TGTGCCAGCAGCTTAGTTAGCGGTGGGGGACCTAGCATCTCCAATGAGCAGTTCTTC
CASSLVSGGGPSISNEQFF
>.|TRBD2|TRBV9|TRBJ2-7
TGTGCCAGCAGCGCCGGACTAGCGTCCTCCTACGAGCAGTACTTC
CASSAGLASSYEQYF
>.|.|TRBV11-2|TRBJ2-7
TGTGCCAGCCGAAACAGGGGGGGACCCTACGAGCAGTACTTC
CASRNRGGPYEQYF
>.|.|TRBV18|TRBJ1-5
TGTGCCAGCTCACCAGAGGGTCGATATCAGCCCCAGCATTTT
CASSPEGRYQPQHF
>once|.|TRBV30|TRBJ2-1
TGTGCCTGGAGCTCACTAGAAGTCTCCTACAATGAGCAGTTCTTC
CAWSSLEVSYNEQFF
>.|.|TRBV30|TRBJ1-2
TGTGCCTGGAGGGAGGGTTATTACTATGGCTACACCTTC
CAWREGYYYGYTF
>.|.|TRBV28|TRBJ2-7
TGTGCCAGCAGTTCTGTTCCTTCCTACGAGCAGTACTTC
CASSSVPSYEQYF
>.|.|TRBV5-6|TRBJ2-7
TGTGCCAGCAGCTTGTGGCAGGGGCGCGAGCAGTACTTC
CASSLWQGREQYF